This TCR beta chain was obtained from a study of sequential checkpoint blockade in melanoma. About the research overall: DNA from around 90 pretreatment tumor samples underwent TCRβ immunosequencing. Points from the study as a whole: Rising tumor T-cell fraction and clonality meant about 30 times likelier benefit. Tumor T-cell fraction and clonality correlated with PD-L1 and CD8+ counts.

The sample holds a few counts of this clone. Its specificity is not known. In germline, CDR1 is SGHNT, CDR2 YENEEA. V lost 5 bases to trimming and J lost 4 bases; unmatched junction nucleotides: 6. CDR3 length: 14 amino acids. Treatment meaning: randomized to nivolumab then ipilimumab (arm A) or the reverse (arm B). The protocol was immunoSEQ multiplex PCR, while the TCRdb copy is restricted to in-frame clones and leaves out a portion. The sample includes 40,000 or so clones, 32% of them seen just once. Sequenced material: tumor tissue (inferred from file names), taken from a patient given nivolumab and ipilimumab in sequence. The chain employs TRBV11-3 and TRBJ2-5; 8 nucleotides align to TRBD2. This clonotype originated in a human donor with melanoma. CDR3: CASSRSGGTETQYF. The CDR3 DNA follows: TGTGCCAGCAGCAGAAGCGGGGGAACAGAGACCCAGTACTTC.